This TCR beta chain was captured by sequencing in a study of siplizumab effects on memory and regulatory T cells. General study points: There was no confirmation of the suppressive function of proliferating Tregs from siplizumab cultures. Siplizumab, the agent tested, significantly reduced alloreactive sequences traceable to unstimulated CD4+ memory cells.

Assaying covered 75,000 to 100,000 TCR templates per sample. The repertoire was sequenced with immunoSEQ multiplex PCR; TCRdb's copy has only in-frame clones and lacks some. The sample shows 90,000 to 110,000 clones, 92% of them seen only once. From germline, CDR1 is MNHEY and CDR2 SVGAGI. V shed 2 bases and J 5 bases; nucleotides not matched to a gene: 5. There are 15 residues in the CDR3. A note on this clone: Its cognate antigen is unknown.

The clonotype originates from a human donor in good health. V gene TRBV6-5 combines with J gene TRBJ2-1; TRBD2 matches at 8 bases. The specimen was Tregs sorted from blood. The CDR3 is CASSYSGSVNNEQFF. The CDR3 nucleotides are TGTGCCAGCAGTTACAGCGGGAGTGTCAACAATGAGCAGTTCTTC.